This T cell receptor beta chain was retrieved from a study of OX40 agonist ivuxolimab in advanced cancers. Study as a whole: An agonistic human IgG2 monoclonal antibody against OX40 (CD134) was given.

On this clone: Its antigen remains unknown.

The repertoire was sequenced with immunoSEQ multiplex PCR; TCRdb's copy has only in-frame clones and lacks some. The sample shows 65,000 to 95,000 clones, roughly 88% of them seen only once. With 5 bases clipped from V and 1 base from J, the junction kept 7 bases outside the gene matches. Per germline, CDR1 SGHTA and CDR2 FQGNSA. The CDR3 sequence is 17 residues long. Points from the study as a whole: Both blood CD4+ and CD8+ T cells showed clonal growth by week 6 at 0.1 to 3.0 mg/kg.

The sequence came from an adult with an advanced solid tumor such as melanoma, head and neck, liver or kidney cancer. The rearrangement links TRBV7-2 to TRBJ2-3; 12 positions agree with TRBD2. The sequenced sample was CD4+ or CD8+ T cells sorted from blood, obtained in a trial of the OX40 agonist ivuxolimab. CDR3 sequence: CASSRQSSGGGTDTQYF. The DNA of the CDR3 is TGTGCCAGCAGCCGCCAATCTAGCGGGGGGGGCACAGATACGCAGTATTTT.